The 28 T cell receptor beta chains below all came from one sample that was sequenced in a study of metastatic and nonmetastatic thyroid tumors. None of the patients had undergone any treatment ahead of thyroid surgery. TCRdb recomputed clones from the PCR reads via MiXCR. The sample includes 35,000 to 40,000 clones, roughly 20% seen only once; the top ten take about a sixth. Source material: blood. The receptors derive from a female donor with papillary thyroid cancer or a benign thyroid nodule (not recorded which). Some clones in this sample may be carry-over from other donors' samples.

This clone appeared many times. The chain is built from TRBV15 and TRBJ1-3, with D possibly TRBD1 on 6 matching bases. Germline CDR1 is LNHNV and CDR2 is YYDKDF (reference sequence). CDR3 length: 16 amino acids. Trimming removed 2 bases at V and 0 bases at J, with 11 bases between. CDR3 sequence (DNA): TGTGCCACCAGCAGAAAAGGGGGGCTCTCTGGAAACACCATATATTTT. Translating gives CATSRKGGLSGNTIYF.

This clone was picked up many times. Other DNA sequences within the sample encode an identical CDR3. The CDR3 DNA reads as TGTGCCAGCAGCTTATACGGGGACATAAACACCGGGGAGCTGTTTTTT. It codes for CASSLYGDINTGELFF. The chain has TRBV11-1 and TRBJ2-2, with D tentatively TRBD1 (6 bases). The CDR3 covers 16 residues. Germline CDR1 reads SGHAT; CDR2 reads FQDESV (reference sequence). V shed 2 bases and J shed 2 bases, with 12 bases lying between them.

This clone has more than one count but fewer than ten. The chain combines TRBV19 with TRBJ2-7, with 11 bases matching TRBD2. This CDR3 region has 20 residues. Germline V gene data show CDR1 as LNHDA and CDR2 as SQIVND (reference sequence). After removal of 4 bases from V and 0 bases from J, the junction contained 17 bases not matched to a gene. This CDR3 reads CASSRKASGRQTASSYEQYF. In nucleotides, the CDR3 is TGTGCCAGTAGTAGAAAAGCTAGCGGGAGGCAAACGGCGAGCTCCTACGAGCAGTACTTC.

This clone was found many times. This chain joins TRBV6-1 and TRBJ2-1; 12 positions match TRBD2. CDR3 length: 13 amino acids. Trimming cost V 6 bases and J 13 bases; bases outside gene matches: 7. Per germline, CDR1 MNHNS and CDR2 SASEGT. CDR3 nucleotide sequence: TGTGCCAGCAGCCGACTACTAGCGGGAGGTCAGTTCTTC. As protein: CASSRLLAGGQFF.

The sample holds a few counts of this clone. One junction end disagrees with the germline gene, perhaps due to a read error. Within the sample, other DNA sequences also encode this same CDR3. The chain links TRBV12-3 or TRBV12-4 to TRBJ2-7, with 7 bases matching TRBD2. CDR3 length: 16 amino acids. CDR3 sequence reads: CASSLARQGRAGEQYF. CDR3 sequence (DNA): TGTGCCAGCAGTTTAGCTCGTCAGGGAAGGGCGGGAGAGCAGTATTTC.

Of note for this clone: This may come from a read error, since a much larger clone is one base off. V gene TRBV29-1 combines with J gene TRBJ1-2; the D is unclear. V was cut by 3 bases and J by 8 bases, with 4 bases left in between. The CDR3 sequence is 9 residues long. The germline V gene has CDR1 SQVTM and CDR2 ANQGSEA. CDR3 bases: TGCAGCGTTGACAGAGGCTACACCTTC. It codes for CSVDRGYTF.

This clone was counted at least ten times. CDR3 sequence reads: CATSRGGTGAHNEQFF. In nucleotides, the CDR3 is TGTGCCACCAGCAGAGGAGGGACAGGGGCCCACAATGAGCAGTTCTTC. This chain uses TRBV15 with TRBJ2-1; TRBD1 agrees at 10 bases. The V segment lost 1 base and the J segment 5 bases; nucleotides outside the gene matches: 5. This CDR3 spans 16 amino acids. Germline lookup yields CDR1 LNHNV and CDR2 YYDKDF (reference sequence).

Comments on this clone: This CDR3 is also generated by other DNA sequences in the sample. This chain connects TRBV5-1 to TRBJ1-2; possible D gene TRBD1, 5 bases. The germline V gene has CDR1 SGHRS and CDR2 YFSETQ. The CDR3 is 15 residues long. V shed 5 bases and J shed 11 bases, with 25 bases lying between them. The CDR3 loop is CASRPTGDRQRGYTF. The CDR3 region has the DNA TGCGCCAGCAGACCGACCGGGGACCGCCAGCGAGGATACACCTTC.

This clone showed up just a few times. V gene TRBV6-1 combines with J gene TRBJ1-2; 9 bases align to TRBD1. Germline V gives CDR1 MNHNS, CDR2 SASEGT. After removal of 6 bases from V and 10 bases from J, the junction contained 12 bases not matched to a gene. The CDR3 runs 14 residues. The CDR3 loop is CASSSTGGGNFYTF. CDR3 nucleotide sequence: TGTGCCAGCAGCTCTACAGGGGGCGGTAATTTCTACACCTTC.

This sequence joins TRBV2 and TRBJ2-7, with no clear D. Trimming removed 6 bases at V and 1 base at J, with 16 bases between. Germline CDR1 and CDR2: SNHLY and FYNNEI. This CDR3 has 15 residues. CDR3 loop: CASRGFLPPSYEQYF. CDR3 sequence (DNA): TGTGCCAGCAGGGGGTTCCTACCTCCTTCCTACGAGCAGTACTTC.

With respect to this clone: A clone one base away is much larger, so this may be a read error. The chain employs TRBV20-1 and TRBJ2-2; possibly TRBD2 for D (5 bases). V dropped 5 bases and J dropped 7 bases, with 14 bases sitting between them. This CDR3 contains 13 residues. Germline values: CDR1 DFQATT, CDR2 SNEGSKA (reference sequence). The CDR3 DNA is TGCAGTGCTGCTCTCCCCGGGAACGGGGAGCTGTTTTTT. Translating gives CSAALPGNGELFF.

This clone rates as medium-sized. The CDR3 DNA is TGTGCCAGCAGTGAAGGGATTAGCACAGATACGCAGTATTTT. Translated: CASSEGISTDTQYF. The V and J genes are TRBV6-1 and TRBJ2-3; D not resolved. The germline CDR1 and CDR2 sequences are MNHNS and SASEGT. This CDR3 is built from 14 residues. V lost 1 base to trimming and J lost 0 bases, with 5 bases between them.

The chain uses TRBV7-2 and TRBJ2-5; tentative D call: TRBD2 (5 bases). Per germline, CDR1 SGHTA and CDR2 FQGNSA. The CDR3 has 14 residues. Trimming removed 3 bases at V and 6 bases at J, with 14 bases between. The CDR3 coding sequence is TGTGCCAGCAGCTTGTTTGAGGGAGCGAAGACCCAGTACTTC. It codes for CASSLFEGAKTQYF.

The genes are TRBV6-2 or TRBV6-3 and TRBJ2-7; 8 nucleotides align to TRBD2. The CDR3 extends over 19 amino acids. The junction had 21 bases not matched to a gene; V was cut back by 5 bases and J by 3 bases. CDR1 is MNHEY and CDR2 is SVGEGT in the germline V gene. CDR3 sequence: CASSTGTGVGRAGGYEQYF. As DNA, the CDR3 is TGTGCCAGCAGTACCGGGACGGGGGTTGGACGCGCGGGAGGCTACGAGCAGTACTTC.

The chain links TRBV13 to TRBJ1-5, with a weak D call TRBD1 (6 bases). V lost 5 bases to trimming and J lost 6 bases, with 20 bases between them. The V gene's germline CDR1 is PRHDT and CDR2 FYEKMQ (reference sequence). The CDR3 has 16 amino acids. CDR3 in DNA: TGTGCCAGCAGCAGGCGGACAGACCCCCGGGGTCAGCCCCAGCATTTT. Translating it yields CASSRRTDPRGQPQHF.

This clone was seen once. The J gene is TRBJ2-7, the V gene TRBV3-1, with 9 bases that match TRBD1. The J call is uncertain, as TRBJ2-5 better fits the DNA end. CDR1 and CDR2 (germline): LGHDT, YNNKEL (reference sequence). This CDR3 has 15 amino acids. This chain's CDR3 is CASSQGTGVQETQYF. CDR3 coding DNA: TGTGCCAGCAGCCAAGGGACAGGGGTACAAGAGACCCAGTACTTC.

This clone is deemed medium-sized. The rearrangement joins TRBV6-1 to TRBJ1-2; D is possibly TRBD1 (6 bases). V was pared by 6 bases and J by 3 bases, with 23 bases between. The germline CDR1 and CDR2 sequences are MNHNS and SASEGT. The length of the CDR3 is 17 residues. The CDR3 DNA sequence: TGTGCCAGCAGCCCCCGGGACATCCCCACCACTCACTATGGCTACACCTTC. Encoded protein: CASSPRDIPTTHYGYTF.

This clone was seen many times. V and J are TRBV29-1 and TRBJ2-5; D possibly corresponds to TRBD1 (5 bases). The CDR3 length is 15 residues. Germline V gene lookup returns CDR1 SQVTM and CDR2 ANQGSEA. V lost 5 bases and J 4 bases, leaving 20 bases between the germline ends. The CDR3 DNA reads TGCAGCGTTTCACGGAAGCAGGGTGTACTAGAGACCCAGTACTTC. Amino acid sequence: CSVSRKQGVLETQYF.

Comment on this clone: The junction differs from germline at one of its ends, possibly a read error. The CDR3 DNA sequence: TGTGCCAGAACCAAAACTGCTAGAGGGGAGACACAGTACTTC. This codes for CARTKTARGETQYF. The chain employs TRBV6-1 and TRBJ2-5; either TRBD1 or TRBD2 may fit D (5 bases each). CDR1 is MNHNS and CDR2 is SASEGT in the germline V gene. The CDR3 has 14 residues.

This clone occurred many times. This chain uses TRBV7-9 with TRBJ2-1; D tentatively reads TRBD1 or TRBD2 (5 bases each). V was pared by 5 bases and J by 7 bases, with 21 bases between. Germline CDR1 and CDR2: SEHNR and FQNEAQ (reference sequence). The CDR3 runs to 16 residues. CDR3 region: CASSPGYGAGSNEQFF. DNA of the CDR3: TGTGCCAGCAGCCCGGGGTATGGGGCGGGTTCGAATGAGCAGTTCTTC.

On this clone: One end of the junction varies from germline; a read error may be responsible. V and J are TRBV4-1 and TRBJ2-3, with D unresolved. This CDR3 comprises 16 residues. CDR1 MGHRA and CDR2 YSYEKL come from the germline V gene. CDR3 amino acids: CTSSPYASRVEDTQYF. Written as DNA, the CDR3 is TGTACCAGCAGCCCTTACGCTTCAAGGGTGGAAGATACGCAGTATTTT.

The V call is TRBV20-1, the J call TRBJ2-6, with TRBD1 matching over 7 bases. With V trimmed by 6 bases and J by 0 bases, 11 bases remained unmatched. The CDR3 covers 17 residues. CDR1 is DFQATT and CDR2 is SNEGSKA in the germline V gene (reference sequence). This CDR3 is CSAEEGTASSGANVLTF. Here the CDR3 DNA reads TGCAGTGCCGAAGAAGGGACAGCGAGCTCTGGGGCCAACGTCCTGACTTTC.

This clone was counted many times. The rearrangement links TRBV3-1 to TRBJ1-1, with D possibly matching TRBD1 (6 bases). CDR1 and CDR2 from the germline V gene are LGHDT and YNNKEL (reference sequence). CDR3 length: 13 amino acids. Trimming removed 0 bases at V and 11 bases at J, with 13 bases between. In nucleotides, the CDR3 is TGTGCCAGCAGCCAAGATCTCAGGGGTGAGGCTTTCTTT. Residues: CASSQDLRGEAFF.

The table lists this clone with many counts. This chain links TRBV11-2 with TRBJ1-3; D not certain. The V gene lost 0 bases and the J gene lost 7 bases, with 16 bases spanning the gap. CDR1 and CDR2 from the germline V gene are SGHAT and FQNNGV. The CDR3 sequence is 16 residues long. The CDR3: CASSLEIGGNGNTIYF. For the CDR3, the DNA is TGTGCCAGCAGCTTAGAGATAGGAGGGAATGGGAACACCATATATTTT.

Of note for this clone: Given a much more abundant clone one base away, this may be a read error. This sequence joins TRBV27 and TRBJ2-1; 9 nucleotides align to TRBD1. The CDR3 is 15 amino acids. V was clipped by 5 bases and J by 6 bases; unmatched bases: 8. CDR1 and CDR2 from the germline V gene are MNHEY and SMNVEV (reference sequence). The CDR3 loop reads CASSNRQGGGNEQFF. The CDR3 DNA is TGTGCCAGCAGTAACAGACAGGGGGGAGGCAATGAGCAGTTCTTC.

The chain has TRBV4-1 and TRBJ2-3; D may be TRBD1 (5 bases). CDR1 MGHRA and CDR2 YSYEKL come from the germline V gene. The CDR3 runs to 14 residues. DNA of the CDR3: TGCGACAGTAGCCAAGATAATCAGGGAGATACGCAGTATTTT. Translated, it gives CDSSQDNQGDTQYF.

At least ten counts were recorded for this clone. The chain couples TRBV29-1 to TRBJ2-6; D is perhaps TRBD2 (6 bases). Trimming shortened V by 5 bases and J by 0 bases, and 8 bases separated the two germline ends. There are 14 residues in the CDR3. Germline V CDR1 and CDR2: SQVTM, ANQGSEA. The CDR3 loop reads CSVSAGSGANVLTF. The CDR3, as DNA: TGCAGCGTTTCAGCGGGCTCTGGGGCCAACGTCCTGACTTTC.

The table lists this clone with many counts. The rearrangement uses TRBV2 and TRBJ2-3; D possibly corresponds to TRBD2 (5 bases). V gave up 7 bases and J gave up 0 bases, with 17 bases separating them. The V gene's germline CDR1 is SNHLY and CDR2 FYNNEI. CDR3 length equals 16 residues. The CDR3 reads CASTLRVATSTDTQYF. The DNA of the CDR3 is TGTGCCAGCACCCTCCGGGTAGCGACTAGCACAGATACGCAGTATTTT. Supplemented by reference TRBV2 and TRBJ2-3, the full variable domain reads EPEVTQTPSHQVTQMGQEVILRCVPISNHLYFYWYRQILGQKVEFLVSFYNNEISEKSEIFDDQFSVERPDGSNFTLKIRSTKLEDSAMYFCASTLRVATSTDTQYFGPGTRLTVL.